This record looks at one T cell receptor (beta chain) sequence and its context. This receptor's antigen is unknown. Nothing much larger sits one base from this clone, and base qualities are not available. Participants in the prospective study were enrolled through a virtual design, were aged 18 to 89 years, and lived in approximately 24 United States geographic areas. Cohort assignment in the prospective study relied on participant-reported clinical history from a screening survey and a study questionnaire. In the prospective study, whole blood, serum and a nasopharyngeal or oropharyngeal swab were collected from each participant by mobile phlebotomists. Additional blood draws and questionnaires over an approximately two-month period could optionally be provided by prospective study participants. Blood samples from the prospective study were shipped frozen or at room temperature prior to DNA extraction.

TCRbeta CDR3 regions were amplified from genomic DNA by means of the immunoSEQ Assay, a bias-controlled multiplex PCR. As for the authors' bioinformatics: Within the assay, amplification of reference gene primers was used to estimate how many nucleated cells each sample contained. To quantify the absolute abundance of each unique TCRbeta CDR3 rearrangement, sequence reads were collapsed and filtered. For each sample, productive Simpson clonality was calculated as the square root of Simpson's diversity index over productive rearrangements. The table comes from immuneACCESS by way of TCRdb, which keeps in-frame sequences with V and J called. Part of the clones is missing from these tables; in studies checked, under half for an unresolved V gene and the rest for unknown reasons. The DNA was the basis for D and trimming; V, J and clone size are from that table. The sample yields under 200,000 clones; about 83% were counted once. The ten largest clones take up about 6% of the sample.

The data were obtained in a study of blood T cell repertoires in COVID-19 (dated by TCRdb to between 2020 and 2021). Regarding the research as a whole: Samples from collaborators originated in the United States, Italy and Spain and spanned both the acute and convalescent phases of COVID-19. HLA class I and class II types, where available, came from metadata supplied by the sample provider rather than from assay-based typing. The repertoires were made available in a free public database intended to serve as a resource for research on the immune response to SARS-CoV-2. Nearly every sample came with metadata listing a de-identified subject ID, COVID-19 status, age in years and sex. Deeply sampled blood TCRbeta repertoires from subjects exposed to, actively infected with, or recovered from COVID-19 were included in the dataset. Samples were obtained from the ongoing ImmuneRACE study (first 160 participants) and from 1,200 or so subjects provided by 6 global collaborators. The material from the prospective study consisted of cDNA or gDNA derived from T cells, B-cell-depleted T cells, or PBMCs.

Results the study describes overall, beyond this receptor: The quantity of clinical and demographic metadata differed by source and by participant and was supplied without curation.

In the germline V gene, CDR1 corresponds to MDHEN and CDR2 to SYDVKM. V lost 1 base and J lost 1 base; the stretch between them is 22 bases long. CDR3 length: 19 amino acids, cysteine to phenylalanine. Only CDR3 DNA remains: 57 bases, in frame from the first base. The receptor was derived from a man between 40 and 49 years old with acute COVID-19. The sequenced material came from PBMCs or T cells enriched from blood (not recorded which). This receptor chain uses TRBV28 and TRBJ1-1, with the D segment identity uncertain. The CDR3 reads as follows: CASSLLRGLTPEGNTEAFF. The DNA sequence is TGTGCCAGCAGTTTATTGAGAGGATTGACCCCCGAAGGGAACACTGAAGCTTTCTTT.